These 9 T cell receptor beta chains came from one sample sequenced in a study of cytomegalovirus exposure and HLA in healthy donors. The primer mix had 60 Vbeta and 13 Jbeta primers. Sequencing used immunoSEQ multiplex PCR; TCRdb keeps in-frame clones, though not all of them. The sample consists of approximately 220,000 clones, roughly 80% of them appearing once. The source material was PBMCs. Receptors originate from a man aged 40-49 years in good health and CMV-seropositive.

This clone showed up just once. This chain uses TRBV19 with TRBJ1-5; D is undetermined. V dropped 6 bases and J dropped 1 base, with 10 bases sitting between them. This CDR3 spans 14 amino acids. Germline-derived CDR1 and CDR2 are LNHDA and SQIVND (reference sequence). Written as DNA, the CDR3 is TGTGCCAGTAGAACCACCGGGAGCAATCAGCCCCAGCATTTT. This sequence encodes CASRTTGSNQPQHF.

V is TRBV6-6 and J is TRBJ1-5, with a weak D call TRBD1 (6 bases). Trimming cost V 5 bases and J 7 bases, with 15 bases left between them. This CDR3 spans 14 amino acids. The germline gives CDR1 MNHNY, CDR2 SVGAGI (reference sequence). For the CDR3, the DNA is TGTGCCAGCAGTGCCGGGACAACGAGGCAGCCCCAGCATTTT. Its translation is CASSAGTTRQPQHF.

The chain carries TRBV29-1 and TRBJ2-2; 11 bases are a match to TRBD1. The CDR3 spans 15 residues. The germline V gene has CDR1 SQVTM and CDR2 ANQGSEA. V trimming: 4 bases; J trimming: 5 bases; junction bases outside the gene matches: 6. Here the CDR3 DNA reads TGCAGCGTTGTAGGACAGGGGGCAGGTACCGGGGAGCTGTTTTTT. It yields the protein CSVVGQGAGTGELFF.

The V gene is TRBV5-1, the J gene TRBJ2-7; 12 positions match TRBD2. CDR1 is SGHRS, CDR2 YFSETQ, per germline. V gave up 2 bases and J gave up 5 bases; unmatched junction bases: 5. The CDR3 has 15 amino acids. The CDR3: CASSFWTSGINEQYV. CDR3 nucleotides: TGCGCCAGCAGCTTCTGGACTAGCGGGATTAACGAGCAGTACGTC.

The rearrangement links TRBV5-5 to TRBJ1-1, with D tentatively TRBD1 (6 bases). V dropped 4 bases and J dropped 0 bases, with 10 bases sitting between them. CDR1 is SGHKS and CDR2 is YYEKEE in the germline V gene (reference sequence). The CDR3 runs to 14 residues. The CDR3 loop is CASSTGHLNTEAFF. CDR3 nucleotides: TGTGCCAGCAGCACGGGACATCTGAACACTGAAGCTTTCTTT.

J is TRBJ2-3 and V is TRBV6-5; 10 nucleotides agree with TRBD2. Unmatched junction bases numbered 4, after V lost 2 bases and J lost 2 bases. The CDR3 has 16 amino acids. Germline V gives CDR1 MNHEY, CDR2 SVGAGI. CDR3 bases: TGTGCCAGCAGTTACGACCTAGCGGGGGTCACAGATACGCAGTATTTT. This sequence encodes CASSYDLAGVTDTQYF.

This clone was seen a few times. The chain is built from TRBV5-1 and TRBJ2-3; 7 nucleotides align to TRBD1. This CDR3 comprises 14 residues. CDR1 and CDR2 (germline): SGHRS, YFSETQ. The V and J ends lost 4 bases and 2 bases, in that order; junction bases with no gene match: 4. The DNA for the CDR3 is TGCGCCAGCAGCCCCGGACAGGTCACAGATACGCAGTATTTT. It encodes CASSPGQVTDTQYF.

The V and J genes are TRBV9 and TRBJ2-2; 7 positions match TRBD2. Germline loops: CDR1 SGDLS, CDR2 YYNGEE. V was clipped by 1 base and J by 1 base; unmatched bases: 4. The CDR3 extends over 16 amino acids. CDR3 residues: CASSVFGGRNTGELFF. CDR3 coding DNA: TGTGCCAGCAGCGTATTCGGCGGGAGGAACACCGGGGAGCTGTTTTTT.

The CDR3: CASSYSLAGGYYEQYF. CDR3 DNA: TGTGCCAGCAGTTACTCGCTAGCGGGAGGCTACTACGAGCAGTACTTC. This sequence joins TRBV6-5 and TRBJ2-7; 11 bases are shared with TRBD2. V shed 0 bases and J 3 bases; nucleotides not matched to a gene: 4. Germline CDR1 is MNHEY and CDR2 is SVGAGI. There are 16 residues in the CDR3.